This entry concerns a single T cell receptor beta chain. Its antigen remains unknown. Profiling relied on immunoSEQ multiplex PCR, and the TCRdb table lists in-frame clones only, not all of them. The table shows tens of thousands of clones, with roughly 84% occurring only once. The germline V gene encodes CDR1 MGHDK and CDR2 SYGVNS. The ends lost 3 bases at V and 5 bases at J; junction bases unmatched: 7. CDR3 length equals 15 residues. This entry belongs to a study of graft-versus-host responses after intestinal transplantation. Study findings and constraints: Researchers found GvH clones in recipient marrow, and some showed up first in ileum or blood.

This chain joins TRBV25-1 and TRBJ1-5; TRBD1 aligns across 7 bases. The material was unstimulated CD4+ T cells sorted from spleen or lymph node cells, obtained before transplant. The clonotype comes from a human donor who was the organ donor for an intestinal transplant. CDR3 amino acids: CASSEDDRADQPQHF. CDR3 bases: TGTGCCAGCAGTGAGGACGACAGGGCCGATCAGCCCCAGCATTTT.